This T cell receptor (beta chain) was captured in a study of technical replicates of blood from several donors. The CDR3 has 12 residues. The germline V and J ends were trimmed by 5 bases and 3 bases, with 6 bases remaining between them. Germline V gene data show CDR1 as SGHTA and CDR2 as FQGNSA. This clone was counted a single time. The assay was immunoSEQ multiplex PCR, and TCRdb's table has in-frame clones only and misses some. The sample gives around 69,000 clones, about 90% of which show up once; approximately 5% is in the top ten. The sequenced sample was PBMCs. The sequence derives from a human donor in good health. Some clones in this sample may be carry-over from other donors' samples. This chain uses TRBV7-2 with TRBJ2-3; D remains unclear. CDR3 coding DNA: TGTGCCAGCAGCGTCTTAACAGATACGCAGTATTTT. The encoded protein is CASSVLTDTQYF.